The rows below give T cell receptor beta chains drawn from one sample of a study of T-cell reconstitution after alpha-beta-depleted transplantation in children. TCRdb called the PCR reads again in MiXCR, with one record for every CDR3 protein. Altogether around 450,000 distinct CDR3 sequences are present, 43% being singletons, with the ten largest covering around 29%. The sequences come from PBMCs, collected before TCRalphabeta/CD19-depleted stem cell transplant. All receptors come from a girl aged 2-10 years with aplastic anemia, due to receive a stem cell transplant. Each CDR3 is given with its conserved first and last residue. D genes are given only for firm matches. The size field is filled for only some rows; it gives once, few, many or a size class.

d_gene,v_gene,j_gene,abundance,CDR3nt,CDR3aa
-,TRBV6-1,TRBJ2-3,-,TGTGCCAGCAGTGAAAATTCGCGCGCACCGGCTAGCACAGATACGCAGTATTTT,CASSENSRAPASTDTQYF
TRBD1,TRBV20-1,TRBJ1-5,many,TGCAGTGCCGTCATGGGACAGGGTTCTTTTCAGCCCCAGCATTTT,CSAVMGQGSFQPQHF
-,TRBV5-5,TRBJ2-3,-,TGTGCCAGCAGCCGTCTGGTGGGAGCTACTAGCACAGATACGCAGTATTTT,CASSRLVGATSTDTQYF
-,TRBV10-3,TRBJ2-7,-,TGTGCCATCAGTGGGGTACTAGCTGTCTACGAGCAGTACTTC,CAISGVLAVYEQYF
TRBD1,TRBV5-5,TRBJ1-2,-,TGTGCCAGCAGCTCGCAGCCGTGGACAGGGGGTAATGGCTACACCTTC,CASSSQPWTGGNGYTF
-,TRBV12-3/TRBV12-4,TRBJ2-2,-,TGTGCCAGCAGGAGCGAAGGGGGGGTCGGCACCGGGGAGCTGTTTTTT,CASRSEGGVGTGELFF
-,TRBV19,TRBJ1-2,-,TGTGCCAGTAGTTCACCGGGCAAAACTAACTATGGCTACACCTTC,CASSSPGKTNYGYTF
-,TRBV4-3,TRBJ2-7,-,TGCGCCAGCAGCCCGGGCATAGGGCCTTACGAGCAGTACTTC,CASSPGIGPYEQYF
-,TRBV6-5,TRBJ2-5,-,TGTGCCAGCAGTTACTCGACGCCCGAGACCCAGTACTTC,CASSYSTPETQYF
TRBD2,TRBV20-1,TRBJ2-5,few,TGCAGTGCTAGCCAAGAGGTGGGGCTAGCGGAAGAGACCCAGTACTTC,CSASQEVGLAEETQYF
TRBD1,TRBV5-1,TRBJ2-1,-,TGCGCCAGCAGCTCCCGGGACAGGGGAGTCAATGAGCAGTTCTTC,CASSSRDRGVNEQFF
TRBD2,TRBV5-6,TRBJ2-2,many,TGTGCCAGCAGCTTAAGGACTAGCTTCGCCGGGGAGCTGTTTTTT,CASSLRTSFAGELFF
-,TRBV20-1,TRBJ1-1,few,TGCAGTGCTAGGAGGGGGGGGGAGGGTGAAGCTTTCTTT,CSARRGGEGEAFF
TRBD2,TRBV5-1,TRBJ2-1,many,TGCGCCAGCAGCTTGGCCCCGGGACTAGGGGCAAATGAGCAGTTCTTC,CASSLAPGLGANEQFF
TRBD2,TRBV28,TRBJ2-2,-,TGTGCCAGCAGTCTAGCGGGAGAAGGGCCCACCGGGGAGCTGTTTTTT,CASSLAGEGPTGELFF
-,TRBV7-2,TRBJ2-5,-,TGTGCCAGCAGCCCCCGCGTCCGGGATGGTGGGGAGACCCAGTACTTC,CASSPRVRDGGETQYF
TRBD2,TRBV28,TRBJ2-7,-,TGTGCCAGCAGTTCTCTGTCAGCGGGAGGGCCCTACGAGCAGTACTTC,CASSSLSAGGPYEQYF
TRBD2,TRBV2,TRBJ2-5,-,TGTGCCAGCGGGACTAGCGGGAAGATCCTCGGGGGGGAGACCCAGTACTTC,CASGTSGKILGGETQYF
TRBD2,TRBV20-1,TRBJ2-2,-,TGCAGTGCTAGATATCGGGGGGGGAACACCGGGGAGCTGTTTTTT,CSARYRGGNTGELFF
-,TRBV28,TRBJ2-3,-,TGTGCCAGCAGCAGTTCCATCCAGCCCCAGTATTTT,CASSSSIQPQYF
-,TRBV6-5,TRBJ2-5,few,TGTGCCAGCAGTTACTCCCCCAACCCCTCAGAGACCCAGTACTTC,CASSYSPNPSETQYF
-,TRBV28,TRBJ2-7,-,TGTGCCAGCAGCCCGGCAGGGGAACGCTACGAGCAGTACTTC,CASSPAGERYEQYF
-,TRBV20-1,TRBJ2-7,-,TGCAGTGCTAGAGATACAGGGTATTACGAGCAGTACTTC,CSARDTGYYEQYF
-,TRBV5-6,TRBJ1-2,many,TGTGCCAGCGTATACGACTCCGGCTATGGCTACACCTTC,CASVYDSGYGYTF
-,TRBV6-1,TRBJ2-1,-,TGTGCCAGCAGTGCGCTAGGGACTTTACTTTCCAATGAGCAGTTCTTC,CASSALGTLLSNEQFF
-,TRBV20-1,TRBJ2-7,-,TGCAGTGCCCGTAAGGGGGGAACAGGGATGGAAGAGCAGTACTTC,CSARKGGTGMEEQYF
-,TRBV7-2,TRBJ2-1,many,TGTGCCAGCAGCCCCAATACCGGCCACACCGGGACTCCCTACAATGAGCAGTTCTTC,CASSPNTGHTGTPYNEQFF
-,TRBV12-3/TRBV12-4,TRBJ2-3,few,TGTGCCAGCAGTCCCCCCGGGACCCGGGGGGATACGCAGTATTTT,CASSPPGTRGDTQYF
-,TRBV20-1,TRBJ2-5,many,TGCAGTGCTAGCCAGGCCGCGCGGCGGGAGACCCAGTACTTC,CSASQAARRETQYF
-,TRBV20-1,TRBJ2-7,many,TGCAGTGCCCTCCAGGTAGCTGACTCCTACGAGCAGTACTTC,CSALQVADSYEQYF
TRBD2,TRBV27,TRBJ2-3,few,TGTGCCAGCAGTCCAGGGACTATGGGGACAGATACGCAGTATTTT,CASSPGTMGTDTQYF
-,TRBV27,TRBJ2-1,-,TGTGCCAGCTGTTTATCGGCCGGCGCTAGCTCCTACATTGAGCAGTTCTTC,CASCLSAGASSYIEQFF
-,TRBV29-1,TRBJ2-7,many,TGCAGCGTTGAAGGCCTCTACGAGCAGTACTTC,CSVEGLYEQYF
-,TRBV20-1,TRBJ2-3,-,TGCAGTGTTTGGACGAGCACAGATACGCAGTATTTT,CSVWTSTDTQYF
TRBD1,TRBV7-9,TRBJ2-7,many,TGTGCCAGCAGCTTATCGAATATCCAGGACAGGGTCTACGAGCAGTACTTC,CASSLSNIQDRVYEQYF
TRBD2,TRBV27,TRBJ2-5,-,TGTGCCAGCAGTGTGGGCGTTACCGGGGAGGGAGAGACCCAGTACTTC,CASSVGVTGEGETQYF
TRBD2,TRBV20-1,TRBJ2-3,-,TGCAGCTCTAGCGGGAGGGCCCCGGATACGCAGTATTTT,CSSSGRAPDTQYF
TRBD1,TRBV5-1,TRBJ2-3,-,TGCGCCAGCAGACCAGCCGGGACAGCAGATACGCAGTATTTT,CASRPAGTADTQYF
-,TRBV7-2,TRBJ1-1,-,TGTGCCAGCAGCTTTCGACAGTACACTGAAGCTTTCTTT,CASSFRQYTEAFF
TRBD2,TRBV20-1,TRBJ2-7,-,TGCAGTGCTAGGGGTAGCCCGGGACTAGAAAGCTCCGAGCAGTACTTC,CSARGSPGLESSEQYF
-,TRBV5-1,TRBJ1-1,many,TGCGCCAGCAGCTCGGCAGGGATGAACACTGAAGCTTTCTTT,CASSSAGMNTEAFF
-,TRBV6-2/TRBV6-3,TRBJ1-1,-,TGTGCCAGCAGTTCGCCCAGGGGAGACATTGAAGCTTTCTTT,CASSSPRGDIEAFF
TRBD2,TRBV7-9,TRBJ2-7,many,TGTGCCAGCAGCTTAAAAGGACTAGCGGGGACCCACGAGCAGTACTTC,CASSLKGLAGTHEQYF
-,TRBV7-8,TRBJ2-7,-,TGTGCCAGCAGCTTAACTGCCCAGGTCAAGGCTTACGAGCAGTACTTC,CASSLTAQVKAYEQYF
TRBD2,TRBV7-2,TRBJ2-2,many,TGTGCCAGCAGCTCTTTTGGGACTAGCGGGGGGAACACCGGGGAGCTGTTTTTT,CASSSFGTSGGNTGELFF
TRBD2,TRBV10-3,TRBJ2-2,-,TGTGCCATCTCAGCCCCGGGACTAGCGGGAGGTTCGAACACCGGGGAGCTGTTTTTT,CAISAPGLAGGSNTGELFF
-,TRBV6-5,TRBJ1-1,few,TGTGCCAGCAGTTACGAGGCAGGGGACACTGAAGCTTTCTTT,CASSYEAGDTEAFF
TRBD1,TRBV10-3,TRBJ2-7,many,TGTGCCATCAAGGCAGGGGGCTACGAGCAGTACTTC,CAIKAGGYEQYF
TRBD1,TRBV20-1,TRBJ2-5,many,TGCAGTGCGCTTACAGGGGGCGCGGGGGAGACCCAGTACTTC,CSALTGGAGETQYF
TRBD2,TRBV9,TRBJ2-1,-,TGTGCCAGCAGCTTAGATTCTAGCGGGAGATCTGAGCAGTTCTTC,CASSLDSSGRSEQFF
-,TRBV3-1,TRBJ2-1,many,TGTGCCAGCAGCCAGGATAGTACCTACAATGAGCAGTTCTTC,CASSQDSTYNEQFF
-,TRBV6-5,TRBJ1-2,few,TGTGCCAGCAGCGAGCAGGGCTATGGCTACACCTTC,CASSEQGYGYTF
-,TRBV11-1,TRBJ2-3,-,TGTGCCAGCAGCCCCTCAGGGGCCCGGACAGATACGCAGCCCCGGACAGATACGCAGTATTTT,CASSPSGARTDTQPRTDTQYF
TRBD2,TRBV20-1,TRBJ2-7,-,TGCAGTGCTAGAGGGGCCGGTGGACTAGCGGGGAACTACGAGCAGTACTTC,CSARGAGGLAGNYEQYF
-,TRBV6-2/TRBV6-3,TRBJ1-2,-,TGTGCCAGCAGTTCAACCCCGACGACAGGTCTCTATGGCTACACCTTC,CASSSTPTTGLYGYTF
TRBD2,TRBV7-2,TRBJ2-4,-,TGTGCCAGCAGCTTAGCGGGAGTGGGGACTAGTCTAGCCAAAAACATTCAGTACTTC,CASSLAGVGTSLAKNIQYF
-,TRBV24-1,TRBJ2-5,-,TGTGCCACCAGTGAGCCGGATCCGAGGGATGGAGAGACCCAGTACTTC,CATSEPDPRDGETQYF
-,TRBV12-3/TRBV12-4,TRBJ1-1,-,TGTGCCAGCAGTTTTTTAGGGGGAGATACTGAAGCTTTCTTT,CASSFLGGDTEAFF
TRBD1,TRBV20-1,TRBJ1-5,many,TGCAGTGCAACCGACAGGGATAGCAATCAGCCCCAGCATTTT,CSATDRDSNQPQHF
TRBD2,TRBV7-2,TRBJ2-1,-,TGTGCCAGCAGCCCCCGGAGCGGGGGGGCAAATGAGCAGTTCTTC,CASSPRSGGANEQFF